This entry lists 30 T cell receptor beta chains sequenced from one sample in a study of blood T cell repertoires in COVID-19. Libraries were prepared by immunoSEQ multiplex PCR; TCRdb keeps only in-frame clonotypes and omits some of them. The sample has approximately 210,000 clones, 70% to 90% seen once. Sequencing used peripheral blood. These receptors came from a woman aged 40 to 49 with acute or convalescent COVID-19.

The V and J genes are TRBV3-1 (or the pseudogene TRBV3-2) and TRBJ1-1, with D perhaps TRBD1 (6 bases). Germline V gives CDR1 LGHDT, CDR2 YNNKEL (reference sequence). Trimming shortened V by 1 base and J by 5 bases, and 14 bases separated the two germline ends. The CDR3 has 15 residues. The CDR3 protein is CASSQGLRGATEAFF. In DNA, the CDR3 is TGTGCCAGCAGCCAAGGGCTCAGGGGCGCAACTGAAGCTTTCTTT.

This chain links TRBV19 with TRBJ1-4, with D perhaps TRBD1 (6 bases). CDR1 LNHDA and CDR2 SQIVND come from the germline V gene (reference sequence). The germline V and J ends were trimmed by 7 bases and 0 bases, with 18 bases remaining between them. There are 17 residues in the CDR3. CDR3 in amino acids: CASTVGAQETTNEKLFF. CDR3 bases: TGTGCCAGTACCGTGGGGGCACAGGAAACAACTAATGAAAAACTGTTTTTT.

V gene TRBV7-2 combines with J gene TRBJ2-1; TRBD1 matches at 7 bases. The CDR3 is made up of 16 amino acids. Germline V lookup: CDR1 SGHTA, CDR2 FQGNSA. The ends lost 2 bases at V and 0 bases at J; junction bases unmatched: 4. The CDR3: CASSLRGPNSYNEQFF. CDR3 bases: TGTGCCAGCAGCTTAAGGGGGCCAAACTCCTACAATGAGCAGTTCTTC.

The V and J genes are TRBV9 and TRBJ1-3, with D possibly TRBD1 on 6 matching bases. The germline V gene encodes CDR1 SGDLS and CDR2 YYNGEE. V was cut by 0 bases and J by 3 bases, with 10 bases left in between. The CDR3 totals 15 residues. In nucleotides, the CDR3 is TGTGCCAGCAGCGTAGCTGGCAGGGGTGGAAACACCATATATTTT. Its translation is CASSVAGRGGNTIYF.

This clone was picked up a small number of times. The genes are TRBV1 and TRBJ1-2. TRBV1 represents a pseudogene. CDR3 length: 14 residues. The CDR3: CTSSCEGGAYGYTF. CDR3 in DNA: TGCACCAGCAGCTGCGAAGGGGGGGCGTATGGCTACACCTTC.

V usage is TRBV27 and J usage is TRBJ2-1; D might be TRBD2 (6 bases). Deletions cut 3 bases from V and 7 bases from J, with 19 bases between. Germline V gene data show CDR1 as MNHEY and CDR2 as SMNVEV (reference sequence). This CDR3 has 16 residues. This chain's CDR3 is CASSFQGAGPWNEQFF. In nucleotides, the CDR3 is TGTGCCAGCAGTTTTCAAGGGGCGGGGCCTTGGAATGAGCAGTTCTTC.

The V and J genes are TRBV6-6 and TRBJ2-3; 8 positions match TRBD1. V dropped 2 bases and J dropped 6; count of bases not matched to a gene: 10. The CDR3 has 16 amino acids. Germline loops: CDR1 MNHNY, CDR2 SVGAGI (reference sequence). The CDR3 DNA follows: TGTGCCAGCAGTTACGGGACAGGCCTTCCCTTCGATACGCAGTATTTT. This translates into CASSYGTGLPFDTQYF.

The V call is TRBV10-1, the J call TRBJ1-2; 7 bases are a match to TRBD1. Germline CDR1 WNHNN, CDR2 SYGVQD (reference sequence). The CDR3 is 11 residues long. As DNA, the CDR3 is TGCTCCGACAGGGTATGTTATGGCTACACCTTC. Its protein is CSDRVCYGYTF.

The chain joins TRBV28 to TRBJ1-2; perhaps TRBD1 as D (6 bases). The CDR3 runs 15 residues. Trimming stripped 3 bases from V and 0 bases from J, with 11 bases between. Germline V gene data show CDR1 as MDHEN and CDR2 as SYDVKM. The CDR3 sequence is CASSFGGLTNYGYTF. DNA for the CDR3: TGTGCCAGCAGTTTCGGGGGGCTCACTAACTATGGCTACACCTTC.

The chain has TRBV6-5 and TRBJ2-1, with 7 bases matching TRBD2. This CDR3 region has 14 residues. Germline values: CDR1 MNHEY, CDR2 SVGAGI. The junction had 0 bases not matched to a gene; V was cut back by 4 bases and J by 0 bases. Written as DNA, the CDR3 is TGTGCCAGCAGTTCTAGCGGCTCCTACAATGAGCAGTTCTTC. Residues: CASSSSGSYNEQFF.

This chain connects TRBV5-1 to TRBJ2-3; the D gene is possibly TRBD2 (6 bases). Germline V gene data show CDR1 as SGHRS and CDR2 as YFSETQ. This CDR3 is built from 16 residues. V dropped 3 bases and J dropped 5 bases, with 19 bases sitting between them. For the CDR3, the DNA is TGCGCCAGCAGCTCTGAACGAGGGCTGGGGGGAGATACGCAGTATTTT. Protein product: CASSSERGLGGDTQYF.

The chain links TRBV18 to TRBJ2-1; 7 bases fit TRBD2. Germline V CDR1 and CDR2: KGHSH, LQKENI. V dropped 0 bases and J dropped 5; count of bases not matched to a gene: 7. CDR3 size: 16 residues. The CDR3 reads CASSPPGLAVNNEQFF. In DNA, the CDR3 is TGTGCCAGCTCACCACCAGGGCTAGCGGTCAACAATGAGCAGTTCTTC.

The chain carries TRBV3-1 (or the pseudogene TRBV3-2) and TRBJ2-3; perhaps TRBD2 as D (7 bases). The V gene lost 1 base and the J gene lost 4 bases, with 18 bases spanning the gap. CDR3 length equals 17 residues. Germline CDR1 and CDR2: LGHDT and YNNKEL (reference sequence). CDR3 nucleotides: TGTGCCAGCAGCCAAGGGGGACTAACAGGGCCCCCAGATACGCAGTATTTT. Translating gives CASSQGGLTGPPDTQYF.

V usage is TRBV5-5 and J usage is TRBJ1-5; TRBD1 might be the D (5 bases). The CDR3 runs to 15 residues. Germline V gene data show CDR1 as SGHKS and CDR2 as YYEKEE (reference sequence). V was trimmed by 4 bases and J by 0 bases, leaving 11 bases between them. CDR3 sequence (DNA): TGTGCCAGCAGCCGGGACTGGAATAGCAATCAGCCCCAGCATTTT. The encoded protein is CASSRDWNSNQPQHF.

The chain combines TRBV5-8 with TRBJ2-3; TRBD2 matches 11 bases. The CDR3 has 16 amino acids. Per germline, CDR1 SGHTS and CDR2 YDEGEE. V lost 5 bases to trimming and J lost 3 bases; unmatched junction nucleotides: 8. The CDR3: CASRLRSGGATDTQYF. The CDR3 region has the DNA TGTGCCAGCAGACTCCGTAGCGGGGGGGCAACAGATACGCAGTATTTT.

V and J are TRBV4-1 and TRBJ1-4, with D perhaps matching TRBD1 (6 bases). The CDR3 runs to 17 residues. Trimming took off 4 bases at V and 4 bases at J, with 19 bases between the two ends. Germline V CDR1 and CDR2: MGHRA, YSYEKL. The CDR3 spells CASSPLWTEPFNEKLFF. The CDR3 nucleotides read TGCGCCAGCAGCCCGCTTTGGACAGAACCATTTAATGAAAAACTGTTTTTT.

This clone was counted only a few times. The V call is TRBV9, the J call TRBJ1-2; D is unclear. V dropped 6 bases and J dropped 6 bases, with 9 bases sitting between them. Per germline, CDR1 SGDLS and CDR2 YYNGEE. The CDR3 contains 11 residues. CDR3 in DNA: TGTGCCAGCAATAGGGAGGATGGCTACACCTTC. Translation gives CASNREDGYTF. Combining the CDR3 with reference TRBV9 and TRBJ1-2 gives the whole variable domain DSGVTQTPKHLITATGQRVTLRCSPRSGDLSVYWYQQSLDQGLQFLIQYYNGEERAKGNILERFSAQQFPDLHSELNLSSLELGDSALYFCASNREDGYTFGSGTRLTVV.

The chain links TRBV5-4 to TRBJ2-3; 12 nucleotides align to TRBD2. Germline assignment: CDR1 SGHNT and CDR2 YYREEE (reference sequence). The trim removed 0 bases at V and 6 bases at J, leaving 5 bases unmatched. The CDR3 consists of 16 residues. The CDR3 bases are TGTGCCAGCAGCTTGGGGCCTAGCGGGGGGGCGGATACGCAGTATTTT. Translation: CASSLGPSGGADTQYF. Filled out from reference TRBV5-4 and TRBJ2-3, the complete variable domain reads ETGVTQSPTHLIKTRGQQVTLRCSSQSGHNTVSWYQQALGQGPQFIFQYYREEENGRGNFPPRFSGLQFPNYSSELNVNALELDDSALYLCASSLGPSGGADTQYFGPGTRLTVL.

The J gene is TRBJ1-1, the V gene TRBV10-3, with 10 bases fitting TRBD1. CDR1 ENHRY and CDR2 SYGVKD come from the germline V gene. The CDR3 extends over 15 amino acids. Trimming cost V 8 bases and J 1 base; bases outside gene matches: 7. The chain's CDR3 is CAISSGQGTNTEAFF. The CDR3 DNA reads as TGTGCCATCTCATCGGGACAGGGGACGAACACTGAAGCTTTCTTT.

The CDR3 nucleotides are TGTGCCAGCAGTCGGAATGTACGGGGAGGAGGCTACACCTTC. It is translated as CASSRNVRGGGYTF. The gene calls are TRBV25-1 and TRBJ1-2; D unresolved. Between the trimmed V and J ends, which lost 5 bases and 8 bases, there was a span of 18 bases. The V gene's germline CDR1 is MGHDK and CDR2 SYGVNS. CDR3 length: 14 amino acids.

This clone was observed a handful of times. This sequence joins TRBV7-6 and TRBJ1-5, with 8 nucleotides matching TRBD1. In germline, CDR1 is SGHVS, CDR2 FNYEAQ. The junction had 7 bases not matched to a gene; V was cut back by 3 bases and J by 6 bases. The CDR3 is 15 residues long. The CDR3 DNA is TGTGCCAGCAGCTTGACAGGGGTGTGGGGTCAGCCCCAGCATTTT. Translation: CASSLTGVWGQPQHF.

The chain has TRBV11-2 and TRBJ2-2, with a tentative D call TRBD1 (6 bases). The CDR3 is made up of 15 amino acids. Germline assignment: CDR1 SGHAT and CDR2 FQNNGV. Trimming cost V 7 bases and J 6 bases, with 18 bases left between them. The CDR3, as DNA: TGTGCCAGCACCCCGAGGGGGAGAGGGGCCGGGGAGCTGTTTTTT. It yields the protein CASTPRGRGAGELFF.

J is TRBJ1-2 and V is TRBV5-1, with a weak D call TRBD1 (6 bases). Trimming stripped 4 bases from V and 3 bases from J, with 19 bases between. Germline V lookup: CDR1 SGHRS, CDR2 YFSETQ. This CDR3 contains 16 residues. Here the CDR3 DNA reads TGCGCCAGCAGCCGGGGACATCCGGAAATGTACTATGGCTACACCTTC. Translated, it gives CASSRGHPEMYYGYTF.

The chain joins TRBV7-9 to TRBJ2-5; 7 bases agree with TRBD2. The CDR3 loop spans 14 amino acids. The junction had 4 bases not matched to a gene; V was cut back by 5 bases and J by 1 base. The V gene's germline CDR1 is SEHNR and CDR2 FQNEAQ (reference sequence). The CDR3 region has the DNA TGTGCCAGCAGCCGAGCGGGGACCCAAGAGACCCAGTACTTC. Its protein product is CASSRAGTQETQYF.

This clone occurred a few times. The chain combines TRBV6-1 with TRBJ1-4, with 9 nucleotides matching TRBD1. Germline-derived CDR1 and CDR2 are MNHNS and SASEGT. The CDR3 sequence is 15 residues long. After removal of 2 bases from V and 5 bases from J, the junction contained 3 bases not matched to a gene. Here the CDR3 reads CASSENRGLNEKLFF. CDR3 coding DNA: TGTGCCAGCAGTGAAAACAGGGGGCTGAATGAAAAACTGTTTTTT.

This clone has more than one count but fewer than ten. This chain links TRBV4-1 with TRBJ1-3, with D hard to call. Germline-derived CDR1 and CDR2 are MGHRA and YSYEKL. The CDR3 runs 16 residues. Deletions cut 4 bases from V and 0 bases from J, with 13 bases between. Written as DNA, the CDR3 is TGCGCCAGCAGCCCGAATCTTTCGGTCTCTGGAAACACCATATATTTT. Protein product: CASSPNLSVSGNTIYF.

J is TRBJ2-2 and V is TRBV7-2, with TRBD1 identical over 7 bases. This CDR3 region has 17 residues. Germline V gives CDR1 SGHTA, CDR2 FQGNSA. V shed 1 base, J shed 5 bases, and the junction held 10 bases outside the gene matches. CDR3 coding DNA: TGTGCCAGCAGCTTAGGCCCGGGACAGTCCGCAACCGGGGAGCTGTTTTTT. It is translated as CASSLGPGQSATGELFF. Drawing the rest from reference TRBV7-2 and TRBJ2-2, the complete variable domain is GAGVSQSPSNKVTEKGKDVELRCDPISGHTALYWYRQSLGQGLEFLIYFQGNSAPDKSGLPSDRFSAERTGGSVSTLTIQRTQQEDSAVYLCASSLGPGQSATGELFFGEGSRLTVL.

This chain uses TRBV15 with TRBJ1-2; TRBD1 is a possible D gene (6 bases). Germline loops: CDR1 LNHNV, CDR2 YYDKDF (reference sequence). The CDR3 is 15 amino acids. V shed 0 bases and J shed 4 bases, with 12 bases lying between them. CDR3 nucleotides: TGTGCCACCAGCAGAGATAGAGGACAGACCTATGGCTACACCTTC. Translated: CATSRDRGQTYGYTF.

The rearrangement links TRBV15 to TRBJ1-1, with D possibly TRBD1 on 5 matching bases. CDR3 length: 16 residues. Trimming removed 1 base at V and 5 bases at J, with 17 bases between. CDR1 is LNHNV, CDR2 YYDKDF, per germline (reference sequence). The CDR3 bases are TGTGCCACCAGCAGAGGGCCCCCAGATGGGGCAACTGAAGCTTTCTTT. Protein product: CATSRGPPDGATEAFF.

The chain has TRBV11-2 and TRBJ2-1, with 7 bases identical to TRBD2. The germline CDR1 and CDR2 sequences are SGHAT and FQNNGV. V gave up 3 bases and J gave up 6 bases; unmatched junction bases: 5. CDR3 length: 14 residues. CDR3 in amino acids: CASSFTGTTNEQFF. DNA of the CDR3: TGTGCCAGCAGCTTCACCGGGACTACCAATGAGCAGTTCTTC.